The 2 T cell receptor beta chains below all came from one sample that was sequenced in a study of shared clonotypes between healthy human individuals. Some clones are missing from TCRdb's copy, which holds only in-frame ones; the method was immunoSEQ multiplex PCR. In the table there are around 510,000 clones, roughly 79% of which are singletons. Input material: PBMCs. These receptors came from a woman aged 35 to 49 in good health. Some clones in this sample may be carry-over from other donors' samples.

The chain joins TRBV27 to TRBJ2-6; D is possibly TRBD1 (5 bases). The germline V and J ends were trimmed by 1 base and 2 bases, with 6 bases remaining between them. The CDR3 runs 15 residues. Germline V lookup: CDR1 MNHEY, CDR2 SMNVEV (reference sequence). CDR3 nucleotides: TGTGCCAGCAGTTTATACAGGACTGGGGCCAACGTCCTGACTTTC. Protein: CASSLYRTGANVLTF.

The V gene is TRBV6-1, the J gene TRBJ1-4, with D perhaps TRBD1 (6 bases). V lost 2 bases, J lost 8 bases, and 18 bases lay in between. The CDR3 is 16 amino acids. Germline V gene lookup returns CDR1 MNHNS and CDR2 SASEGT. The CDR3 protein is CASSEPGAGEGEKLFF. The CDR3 DNA follows: TGTGCCAGCAGTGAACCGGGGGCAGGGGAAGGGGAAAAACTGTTTTTT.